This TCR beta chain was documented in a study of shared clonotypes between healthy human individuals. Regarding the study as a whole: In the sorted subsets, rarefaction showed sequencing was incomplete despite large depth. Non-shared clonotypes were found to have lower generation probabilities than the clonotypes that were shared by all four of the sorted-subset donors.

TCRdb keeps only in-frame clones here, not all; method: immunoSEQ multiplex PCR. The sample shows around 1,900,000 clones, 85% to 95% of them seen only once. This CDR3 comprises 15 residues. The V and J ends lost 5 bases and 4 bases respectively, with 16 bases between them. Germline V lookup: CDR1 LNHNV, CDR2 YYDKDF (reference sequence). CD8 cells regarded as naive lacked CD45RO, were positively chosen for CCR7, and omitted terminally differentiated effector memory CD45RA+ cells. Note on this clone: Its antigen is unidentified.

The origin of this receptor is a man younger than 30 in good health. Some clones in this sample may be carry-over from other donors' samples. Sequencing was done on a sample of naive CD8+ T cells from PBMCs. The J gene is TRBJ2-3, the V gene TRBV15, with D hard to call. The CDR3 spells CATSVTNRRPDTQYF. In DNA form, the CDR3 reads TGTGCCACCAGCGTCACGAACCGGAGACCAGATACGCAGTATTTT.